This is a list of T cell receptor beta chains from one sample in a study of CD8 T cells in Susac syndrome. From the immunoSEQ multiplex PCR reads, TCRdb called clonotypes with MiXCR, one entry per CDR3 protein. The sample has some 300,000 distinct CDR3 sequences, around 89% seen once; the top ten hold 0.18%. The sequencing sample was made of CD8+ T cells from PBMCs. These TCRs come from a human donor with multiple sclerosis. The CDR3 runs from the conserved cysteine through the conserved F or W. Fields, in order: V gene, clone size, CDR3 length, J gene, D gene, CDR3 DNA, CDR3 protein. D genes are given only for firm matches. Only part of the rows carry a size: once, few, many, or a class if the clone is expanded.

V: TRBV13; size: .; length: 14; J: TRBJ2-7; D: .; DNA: TGTGCCAGCAGCCCACAGGGACCTTACTACGAGCAGTACTTC; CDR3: CASSPQGPYYEQYF
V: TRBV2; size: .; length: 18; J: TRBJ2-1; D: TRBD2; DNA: TGTGCCAGCAGTTGGAAACTAGCGGGAGTACTCCCCTACAATGAGCAGTTCTTC; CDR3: CASSWKLAGVLPYNEQFF
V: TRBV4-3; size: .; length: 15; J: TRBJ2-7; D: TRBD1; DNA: TGCGCCAGCAGCCAGAATCCGACAGGGTGGTACGAGCAGTACTTC; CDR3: CASSQNPTGWYEQYF
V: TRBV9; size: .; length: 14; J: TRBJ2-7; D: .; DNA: TGTGCCAGCAGCCCCGCTACAGGGCTCGGCGAGCAGTACTTC; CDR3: CASSPATGLGEQYF
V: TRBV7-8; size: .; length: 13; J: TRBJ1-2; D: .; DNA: TGTGCCAGCAGCTCGAAACAGCCCTATGGCTACACCTTC; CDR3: CASSSKQPYGYTF
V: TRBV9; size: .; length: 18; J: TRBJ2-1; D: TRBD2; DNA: TGTGCCAGCAGCGCCTCCGGTGGGGGGACTAGCGGGAGAAATGAGCAGTTCTTC; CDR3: CASSASGGGTSGRNEQFF
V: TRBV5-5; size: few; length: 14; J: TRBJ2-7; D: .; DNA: TGTGCCAGCAGCTTGGCACAGGGCTCCTACGAGCAGTACTTC; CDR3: CASSLAQGSYEQYF
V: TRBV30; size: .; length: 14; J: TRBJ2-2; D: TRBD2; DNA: TGTGCCTTCGCCCTTGGGACTAGCACCGGGGAGCTGTTTTTT; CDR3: CAFALGTSTGELFF
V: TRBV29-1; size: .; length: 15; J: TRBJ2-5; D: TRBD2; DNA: TGCAGCGTTGGACTAGCGGGAGTCGAAATGGAGACCCAGTACTTC; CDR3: CSVGLAGVEMETQYF
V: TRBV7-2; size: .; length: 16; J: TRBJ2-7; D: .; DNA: TGTGCCAGCAGCTTAGGGTTGAGGGAAACCTCCTACGAGCAGTACTTC; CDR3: CASSLGLRETSYEQYF
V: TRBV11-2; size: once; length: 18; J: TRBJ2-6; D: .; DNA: TGTGCCAGCAGCTTTTCCAGGGGCGCCGGGAGAGGGGCCAACGTCCTGACTTTC; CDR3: CASSFSRGAGRGANVLTF
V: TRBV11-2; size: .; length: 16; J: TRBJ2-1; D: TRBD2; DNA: TGTGCCAGCAGCCTCGGGACTAGCGGGAGGAACAATGAGCAGTTCTTC; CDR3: CASSLGTSGRNNEQFF
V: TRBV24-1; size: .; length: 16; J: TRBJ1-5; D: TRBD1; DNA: TGTGCCACCAGTGATGCGACAGGGCTCGGCAATCAGCCCCAGCATTTT; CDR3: CATSDATGLGNQPQHF
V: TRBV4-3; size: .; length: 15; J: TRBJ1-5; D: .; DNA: TGCGCCAGCAGCCAAGAAGATCAAAGCAATCAGCCCCAGCATTTT; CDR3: CASSQEDQSNQPQHF
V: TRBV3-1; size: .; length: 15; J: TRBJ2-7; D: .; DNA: TGTGCCAGCAGCCAATTCGGCCTAAACGCCTACGAGCAGTACTTC; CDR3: CASSQFGLNAYEQYF
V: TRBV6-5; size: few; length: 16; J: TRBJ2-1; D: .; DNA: TGTGCCAGCAGTTACTCGAGGCAGGGTGGGTACAATGAGCAGTTCTTC; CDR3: CASSYSRQGGYNEQFF
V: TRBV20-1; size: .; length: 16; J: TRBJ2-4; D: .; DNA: TGCAGTGCTAGAGATATCCGTGCACTAGCCAAAAACATTCAGTACTTC; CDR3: CSARDIRALAKNIQYF
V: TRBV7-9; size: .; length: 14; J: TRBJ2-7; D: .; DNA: TGTGCCAGCAGCCGACTAGGGGGCCCCTACGAGCAGTACTTC; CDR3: CASSRLGGPYEQYF
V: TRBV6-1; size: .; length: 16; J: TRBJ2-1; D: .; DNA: TGTGCCAGCAGTCCCAAAGGTGAGGGGCTTTACAATGAGCAGTTCTTC; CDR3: CASSPKGEGLYNEQFF
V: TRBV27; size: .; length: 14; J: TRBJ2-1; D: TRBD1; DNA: TGTGCCAGCAGTTGGGACAGGGTCTACAATGAGCAGTTCTTC; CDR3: CASSWDRVYNEQFF
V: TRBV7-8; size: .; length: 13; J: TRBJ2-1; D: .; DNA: TGTGCCAGCAGCCTCAGCGACCGTGGAGAGCAGTTCTTC; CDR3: CASSLSDRGEQFF
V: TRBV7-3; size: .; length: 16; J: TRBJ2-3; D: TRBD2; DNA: TGTGCCAGCAGCCCTAGGACTGTGCGGGAGGCAGATACGCAGTATTTT; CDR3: CASSPRTVREADTQYF
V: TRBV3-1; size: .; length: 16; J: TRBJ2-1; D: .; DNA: TGTGCCAGCAGCCCCTCCGGCTCCCTCTCCTACAATGAGCAGTTCTTC; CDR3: CASSPSGSLSYNEQFF
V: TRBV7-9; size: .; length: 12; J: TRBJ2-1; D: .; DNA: TGTGCCAGCAGTTCAATACACAATGAGCAGTTCTTC; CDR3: CASSSIHNEQFF
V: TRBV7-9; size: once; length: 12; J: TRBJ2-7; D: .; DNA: TGTGCCAGCAGCGAGACTACCCACGAGCAGTACTTC; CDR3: CASSETTHEQYF
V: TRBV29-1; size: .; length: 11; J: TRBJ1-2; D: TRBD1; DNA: TGCAGCGTCCCCGGGCAGGGGGAGGTTACCTTC; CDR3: CSVPGQGEVTF
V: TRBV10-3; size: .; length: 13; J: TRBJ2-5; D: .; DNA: TGTGCCATCAGAGGGATATTCCAAGAGACCCAGTACTTC; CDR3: CAIRGIFQETQYF
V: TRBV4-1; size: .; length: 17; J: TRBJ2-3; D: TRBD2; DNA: TGCGCCAGCAGCCAAGATTTGACTAGCGGGACATATGATACGCAGTATTTT; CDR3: CASSQDLTSGTYDTQYF
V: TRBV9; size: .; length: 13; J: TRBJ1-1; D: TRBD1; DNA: TGTGCCAGCAGCTCCACAGGGGTGGGGGAAGCTTTCTTT; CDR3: CASSSTGVGEAFF
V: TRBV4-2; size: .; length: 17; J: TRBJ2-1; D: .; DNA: TGTGCCAGCAGCCAAGATTGGGCGGAACACCTCTACAATGAGCAGTTCTTC; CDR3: CASSQDWAEHLYNEQFF
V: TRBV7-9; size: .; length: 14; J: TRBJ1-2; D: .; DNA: TGTGCCAGCAGCTTTGCAATGCAGCCATATGGCTACACCTTC; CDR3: CASSFAMQPYGYTF
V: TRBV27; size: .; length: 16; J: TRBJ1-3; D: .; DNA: TGTGCCAGCAGCCTGGAGGGCCTTTCCTCTGGAAACACCATATATTTT; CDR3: CASSLEGLSSGNTIYF
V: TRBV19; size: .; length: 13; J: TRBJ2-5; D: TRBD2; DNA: TGTGCCAGTAGTACGGTAGCGGGAGAGACCCAGTACTTC; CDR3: CASSTVAGETQYF
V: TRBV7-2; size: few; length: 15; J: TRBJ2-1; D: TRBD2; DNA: TGTGCCAGCAGCGTGACTAGCGGACCATACAATGAGCAGTTCTTC; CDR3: CASSVTSGPYNEQFF
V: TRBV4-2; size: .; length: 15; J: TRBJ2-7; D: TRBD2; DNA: TGTGCCAGCAGCCAAGAAGCGACTAGCGTCTACGAGCAGTACTTC; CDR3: CASSQEATSVYEQYF
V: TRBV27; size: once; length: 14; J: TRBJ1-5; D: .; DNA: TGTGCCAGCAGCTTCCGGAATAGCAATCAGCCCCAGCATTTT; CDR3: CASSFRNSNQPQHF
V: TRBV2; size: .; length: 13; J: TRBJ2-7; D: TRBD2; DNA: TGTGCCAGCAGTCCTCGGACTAGTTCCGAGCAGTACTTC; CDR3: CASSPRTSSEQYF
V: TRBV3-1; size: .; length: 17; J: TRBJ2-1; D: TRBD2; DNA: TGTGCCAGCAGCCCCGCCTCGGGACTAGCGAGTAACAATGAGCAGTTCTTC; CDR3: CASSPASGLASNNEQFF
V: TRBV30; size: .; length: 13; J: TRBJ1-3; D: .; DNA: TGTGCCCGGAAGGCCCAGGGGGGAAACACCATATATTTT; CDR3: CARKAQGGNTIYF
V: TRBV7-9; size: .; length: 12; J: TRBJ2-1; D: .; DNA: TGTGCCAGCAGCTGGGCCTACAATGAGCAGTTCTTC; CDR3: CASSWAYNEQFF
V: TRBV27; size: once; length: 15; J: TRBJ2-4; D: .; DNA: TGTGCCAACCGACACGGGGGCTTGCCCAAAAACATTCAGTACTTC; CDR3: CANRHGGLPKNIQYF
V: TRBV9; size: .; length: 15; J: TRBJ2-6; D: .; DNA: TGTGCCAGCAGCGATATTGGCTCTGGGGCCAACGTCCTGACTTTC; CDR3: CASSDIGSGANVLTF
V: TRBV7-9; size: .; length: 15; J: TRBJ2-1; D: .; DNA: TGTGCCAGCAGCCTAGGGTGGGGGGACTCAGGTGAGCAGTTCTTC; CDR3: CASSLGWGDSGEQFF
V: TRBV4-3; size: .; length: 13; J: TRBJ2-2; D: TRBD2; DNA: TGCGCCAGCAGCCAAGCGGGGGAGGGAGAGCTGTTTTTT; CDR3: CASSQAGEGELFF
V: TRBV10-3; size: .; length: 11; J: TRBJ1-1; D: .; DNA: TGTGCCATCAGACGGGATTCTGAAGCTTTCTTT; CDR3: CAIRRDSEAFF
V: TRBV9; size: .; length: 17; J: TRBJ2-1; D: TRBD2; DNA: TGTGCCAGCAGCGTCTCCGGGACTAGCGGAGGGGTGAATGAGCAGTTCTTC; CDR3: CASSVSGTSGGVNEQFF
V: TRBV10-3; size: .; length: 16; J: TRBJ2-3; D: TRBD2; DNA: TGTGCCATAAGGCGGGGACTAGCGAAGGATGCGGATACGCAGTATTTT; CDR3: CAIRRGLAKDADTQYF
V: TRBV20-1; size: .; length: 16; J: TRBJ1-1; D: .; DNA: TGCAGTGCTAGTCGTAGGGGAATGTTTACGAGCACTGAAGCTTTCTTT; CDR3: CSASRRGMFTSTEAFF
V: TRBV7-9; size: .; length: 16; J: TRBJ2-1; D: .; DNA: TGTGCCAGCAGCCATATTAAGGGGGTCGATAACAATGAGCAGTTCTTC; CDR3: CASSHIKGVDNNEQFF
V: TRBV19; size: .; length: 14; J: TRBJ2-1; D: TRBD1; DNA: TGTGCCAGCGGTACCGGGACAGGGTACAATGAGCAGTTCTTC; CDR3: CASGTGTGYNEQFF
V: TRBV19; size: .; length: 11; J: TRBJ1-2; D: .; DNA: TGTGCCAGTAAATACGTCCATGGCTACACCTTC; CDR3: CASKYVHGYTF
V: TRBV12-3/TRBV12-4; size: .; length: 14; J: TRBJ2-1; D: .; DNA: TGTGCCAGCAGGTCTAGGGACGGACTAAATGAGCAGTTCTTC; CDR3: CASRSRDGLNEQFF
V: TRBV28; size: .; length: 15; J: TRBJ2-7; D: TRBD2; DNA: TGTGCCAGCAGTCCGACGACTAGCGGGATCTACGAGCAGTACTTC; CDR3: CASSPTTSGIYEQYF
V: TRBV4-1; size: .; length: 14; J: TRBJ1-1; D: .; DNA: TGCGCCAGCAGCCAAGAGCGGGGGTGGACTGAAGCTTTCTTT; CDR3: CASSQERGWTEAFF
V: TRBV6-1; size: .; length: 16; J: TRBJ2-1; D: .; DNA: TGTGCCAGCAGTGAAGCCCAGGGTCTCGTGGGAAATGAGCAGTTCTTC; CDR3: CASSEAQGLVGNEQFF
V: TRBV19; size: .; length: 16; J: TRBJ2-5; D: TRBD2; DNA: TGTGCCAGTAGTATCAGAGGACTAGCGGGGCAAGAGACCCAGTACTTC; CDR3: CASSIRGLAGQETQYF
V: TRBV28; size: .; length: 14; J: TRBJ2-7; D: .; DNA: TGTGCCAGCAGTTTCCCCACCGGACTGAGGGAGCAGTACTTC; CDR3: CASSFPTGLREQYF